Each of the 15 T cell receptor beta chains below was sequenced from the same sample in a study of beta chain features in type 1 diabetes. The study reverse transcribed the entire isolated RNA, so it sequenced expressed TCRB transcripts. Assay: immunoSEQ multiplex PCR; the TCRdb copy retains only in-frame clones and omits some. Here the sample spans 140,000 or so clones, 8% to 13% being singletons. The sequenced sample was naive CD4+ T cells from blood. These receptors were taken from a man in his late teens or twenties in good health.

About this clone: A read error may be the cause here, since a much bigger clone is one base away. The CDR3 region has the DNA TGTGCCAGCAGCTTAGCGGCTAGCACAGATACGCAGTATTTT. Its protein is CASSLAASTDTQYF. The J gene is TRBJ2-3, the V gene TRBV7-3; D unresolved. Trimming cost V 2 bases and J 0 bases, with 6 bases left between them. This CDR3 comprises 14 residues. CDR1 and CDR2 (germline): SGHTA, FQGTGA.

This clone was picked up a small number of times. The chain employs TRBV18 and TRBJ2-7; 13 bases map to TRBD2. The V and J ends lost 3 bases and 5 bases, in that order; junction bases with no gene match: 4. The CDR3 contains 15 residues. Germline V lookup: CDR1 KGHSH, CDR2 LQKENI. CDR3 sequence (DNA): TGTGCCAGCTCACCCAGACTAGCGGGGGGTCACGAGCAGTACTTC. Protein product: CASSPRLAGGHEQYF.

This chain links TRBV10-3 with TRBJ2-1, with 8 bases matching TRBD2. The CDR3 sequence is 16 residues long. With 8 bases clipped from V and 0 bases from J, the junction kept 9 bases outside the gene matches. Germline V gives CDR1 ENHRY, CDR2 SYGVKD. CDR3 sequence: CAIRGGSLSSYNEQFF. The CDR3 bases are TGTGCCATCCGGGGGGGCAGTTTGAGCTCCTACAATGAGCAGTTCTTC.

The chain couples TRBV5-1 to TRBJ2-5, with D unresolved. The CDR3 is 14 residues long. The V end was cut by 0 bases, the J end by 2 bases, with 8 bases between. The germline V gene encodes CDR1 SGHRS and CDR2 YFSETQ. CDR3 in amino acids: CASSLELSQETQYF. The CDR3 DNA reads as TGCGCCAGCAGCTTGGAACTATCTCAAGAGACCCAGTACTTC. The complete variable domain, with remaining parts taken from reference TRBV5-1 and TRBJ2-5, reads KAGVTQTPRYLIKTRGQQVTLSCSPISGHRSVSWYQQTPGQGLQFLFEYFSETQRNKGNFPGRFSGRQFSNSRSEMNVSTLELGDSALYLCASSLELSQETQYFGPGTRLLVL.

This clone has just a few counts. This rearrangement joins TRBV7-8 to TRBJ1-2; D might be TRBD1 (5 bases). Trimming took off 1 base at V and 4 bases at J, with 16 bases between the two ends. The CDR3 length is 16 residues. The germline gives CDR1 SGHVS, CDR2 FQNEAQ. In DNA, the CDR3 is TGTGCCAGCAGCTTAGGCGCGGGGGGGACTGGCTATGGCTACACCTTC. Encoded protein: CASSLGAGGTGYGYTF.

This clone was found a few times. The V and J genes are TRBV18 and TRBJ2-5; D gene ambiguous. The V end lost 3 bases, the J end lost 4 bases, and 9 bases lay between the germline ends. Germline values: CDR1 KGHSH, CDR2 LQKENI. This CDR3 spans 13 amino acids. CDR3 DNA: TGTGCCAGCTCACCCCACAGAACAGAGACCCAGTACTTC. Translation: CASSPHRTETQYF.

This clone was counted between two and nine times. J is TRBJ2-5 and V is TRBV5-6; TRBD1 aligns across 9 bases. V lost 5 bases, J lost 4 bases, and 12 bases stayed unmatched. The CDR3 covers 16 residues. CDR1 and CDR2 (germline): SGHDT, YYEEEE. The CDR3 coding sequence is TGTGCCAGCAGATTGACCGGGACAGGGTATGGAGAGACCCAGTACTTC. Translated, it gives CASRLTGTGYGETQYF.

This clone was counted a few times. The genes are TRBV4-3 and TRBJ1-3; 8 bases agree with TRBD1. Germline loops: CDR1 LGHNA, CDR2 YSLEER. The CDR3 runs 15 residues. The V and J ends lost 4 bases and 3 bases, in that order; junction bases with no gene match: 5. The CDR3 loop reads CASSRDRGRGNTIYF. The CDR3 DNA reads TGCGCCAGCAGCCGAGACAGGGGACGTGGAAACACCATATATTTT.

The chain links TRBV30 to TRBJ2-1, with 8 bases lining up with TRBD1. V lost 4 bases, J lost 2 bases, and 4 bases stayed unmatched. Looked up from germline, CDR1 is GTSNPN and CDR2 is SVGIG (reference sequence). The CDR3 covers 14 residues. The CDR3 nucleotides are TGTGCCTGGATACAGGGGGTGGCCTACAATGAGCAGTTCTTC. Its protein is CAWIQGVAYNEQFF.

The rearrangement uses TRBV6-6 and TRBJ1-2; a weak D match, TRBD1 (5 bases). Germline CDR1 is MNHNY and CDR2 is SVGAGI (reference sequence). The CDR3 contains 14 residues. Trimming took 0 bases from V and 3 from J, leaving 8 bases between them. CDR3 bases: TGTGCCAGCAGTTACTCTGGACAACACTATGGCTACACCTTC. It encodes CASSYSGQHYGYTF.

In this sample, this clone turned up a few times. The chain employs TRBV7-3 and TRBJ2-1, with no clear D. Germline-derived CDR1 and CDR2 are SGHTA and FQGTGA. The CDR3 is 16 amino acids. V gave up 0 bases and J gave up 2 bases, with 11 bases separating them. The chain's CDR3 is CASSLTFGYTYNEQFF. CDR3 coding DNA: TGTGCCAGCAGCTTAACGTTCGGGTATACCTACAATGAGCAGTTCTTC.

This clone turned up a few times. This rearrangement joins TRBV28 to TRBJ1-2; 8 bases are shared with TRBD1. V was pared by 7 bases and J by 8 bases, with 9 bases of the junction left unmatched. This CDR3 region has 13 residues. Germline CDR1 reads MDHEN; CDR2 reads SYDVKM. The chain's CDR3 is CASIGDRLNGYTF. The CDR3, as DNA: TGTGCCAGCATTGGGGACAGGTTGAACGGCTACACCTTC.

This clone came up many times. The chain is built from TRBV5-1 and TRBJ2-5, with D perhaps TRBD2 (6 bases). CDR1 and CDR2 (germline): SGHRS, YFSETQ. CDR3 size: 13 residues. V lost 6 bases to trimming and J lost 1 base, with 10 bases between them. The CDR3: CASTVGLQETQYF. In DNA, the CDR3 is TGCGCCAGCACAGTGGGACTCCAAGAGACCCAGTACTTC.

The chain carries TRBV28 and TRBJ1-2; TRBD1 agrees at 9 bases. This CDR3 has 14 residues. After removal of 6 bases from V and 4 bases from J, the junction contained 6 bases not matched to a gene. Germline loops: CDR1 MDHEN, CDR2 SYDVKM. Here the CDR3 DNA reads TGTGCCAGCAGGAAGGGACAGGGTGGCTATGGCTACACCTTC. Its translation: CASRKGQGGYGYTF.

This chain uses TRBV19 with TRBJ1-1; 7 nucleotides line up with TRBD1. V trimming: 4 bases; J trimming: 5 bases; junction bases outside the gene matches: 7. The germline V gene has CDR1 LNHDA and CDR2 SQIVND (reference sequence). The CDR3 has 14 amino acids. CDR3 region: CASSKGAGGTEAFF. The CDR3 DNA sequence: TGTGCCAGTAGTAAGGGGGCCGGTGGGACTGAAGCTTTCTTT.